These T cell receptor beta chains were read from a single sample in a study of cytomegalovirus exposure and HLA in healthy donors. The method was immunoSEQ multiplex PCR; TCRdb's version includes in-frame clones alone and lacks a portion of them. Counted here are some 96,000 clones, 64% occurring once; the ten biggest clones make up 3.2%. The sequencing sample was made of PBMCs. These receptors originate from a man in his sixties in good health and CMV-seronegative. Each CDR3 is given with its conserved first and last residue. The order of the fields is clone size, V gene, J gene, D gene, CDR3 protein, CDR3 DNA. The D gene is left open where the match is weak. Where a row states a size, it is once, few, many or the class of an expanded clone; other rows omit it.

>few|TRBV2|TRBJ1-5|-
CASRQNNQPQHF
TGTGCCAGCAGACAGAACAATCAGCCCCAGCATTTT
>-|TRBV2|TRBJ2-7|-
CASRGGPGTPYEQYF
TGTGCCAGCAGAGGAGGGCCAGGAACCCCCTACGAGCAGTACTTC
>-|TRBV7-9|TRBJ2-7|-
CASSQPTVYEQYF
TGTGCCAGCAGCCAACCTACAGTCTACGAGCAGTACTTC
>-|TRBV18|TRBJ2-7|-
CASSPGGGSSYEQYF
TGTGCCAGCTCACCCGGCGGGGGCAGTTCCTACGAGCAGTACTTC
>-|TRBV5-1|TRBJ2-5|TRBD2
CASSLGVSGGQETQYF
TGCGCCAGCAGCTTGGGCGTTAGCGGGGGCCAAGAGACCCAGTACTTC
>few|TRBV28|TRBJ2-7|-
CASSFDRTRQYF
TGTGCCAGCAGTTTCGACAGGACGCGGCAGTACTTC
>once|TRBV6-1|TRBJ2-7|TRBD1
CASRGQGPYEQYF
TGTGCCAGCAGAGGACAGGGTCCCTACGAGCAGTACTTC
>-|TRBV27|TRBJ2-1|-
CASSYGDLSSYNEQFF
TGTGCCAGCAGTTACGGAGACTTGAGCTCCTACAATGAGCAGTTCTTC
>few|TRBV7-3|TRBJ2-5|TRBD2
CASSPGGLETQYF
TGTGCCAGCAGCCCGGGAGGCCTTGAGACCCAGTACTTC
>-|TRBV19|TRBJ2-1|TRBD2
CASSIPGLAGSYNEQFF
TGTGCCAGTAGTATCCCCGGACTAGCGGGCTCCTACAATGAGCAGTTCTTC
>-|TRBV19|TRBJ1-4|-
CASSIIPWQGMYEKLFF
TGTGCCAGTAGTATTATCCCCTGGCAGGGCATGTATGAAAAACTGTTTTTT
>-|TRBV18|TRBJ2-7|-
CASSLVGGSYEQYF
TGTGCCAGCTCACTGGTCGGTGGCTCCTACGAGCAGTACTTC
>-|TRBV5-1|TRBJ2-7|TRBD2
CASSLELRLAASYEQYF
TGCGCCAGCAGCTTAGAATTAAGACTAGCGGCCAGCTACGAGCAGTACTTC
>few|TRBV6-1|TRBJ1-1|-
CASSVGGVTEAFF
TGTGCCAGCAGTGTGGGGGGGGTCACTGAAGCTTTCTTT
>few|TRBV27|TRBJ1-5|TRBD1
CASSSWTGELNQPQHF
TGTGCCAGCAGTTCCTGGACAGGGGAGCTCAATCAGCCCCAGCATTTT
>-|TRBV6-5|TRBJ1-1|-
CASSYSTGVDTEAFF
TGTGCCAGCAGTTACTCGACAGGTGTGGACACTGAAGCTTTCTTT
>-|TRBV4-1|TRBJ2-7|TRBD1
CASSQGFGQGSYEQYF
TGCGCCAGCAGCCAAGGTTTCGGACAGGGGAGCTACGAGCAGTACTTC
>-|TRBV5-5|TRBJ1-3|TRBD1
CASSSGTGFVGNTIYF
TGTGCCAGCAGCTCCGGGACAGGGTTCGTCGGAAACACCATATATTTT
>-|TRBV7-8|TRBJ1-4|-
CASSSKGVANEKLFF
TGTGCCAGCAGCTCTAAGGGGGTGGCTAATGAAAAACTGTTTTTT
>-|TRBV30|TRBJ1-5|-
CAWGDGGQSSPSNQPQHF
TGTGCCTGGGGCGATGGTGGACAGTCATCTCCTAGCAATCAGCCCCAGCATTTT
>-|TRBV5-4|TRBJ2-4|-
CASSSPGAWNIQYF
TGTGCCAGCAGCTCCCCGGGAGCCTGGAACATTCAGTACTTC
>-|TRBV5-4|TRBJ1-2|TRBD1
CASSLGQARVGYTF
TGTGCCAGCAGCTTAGGACAGGCTCGGGTTGGCTACACCTTC
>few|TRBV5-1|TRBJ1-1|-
CASSFTTPAKTEAFF
TGCGCCAGCAGCTTCACCACCCCAGCGAAAACTGAAGCTTTCTTT
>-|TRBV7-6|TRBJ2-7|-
CASSLAQGSGEQYF
TGTGCCAGCAGCTTAGCGCAGGGGAGCGGCGAGCAGTACTTC
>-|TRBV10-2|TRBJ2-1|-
CASRGGGIYNEQFF
TGCGCCAGCAGAGGCGGGGGCATCTACAATGAGCAGTTCTTC
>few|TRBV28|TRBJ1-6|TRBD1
CASSSQGPSSYNSPLHF
TGTGCCAGCAGTTCACAGGGGCCGAGCTCCTATAATTCACCCCTCCACTTT
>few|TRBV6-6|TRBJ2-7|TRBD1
CASSYWTGNSGEQYF
TGTGCCAGCAGTTACTGGACAGGGAATTCCGGGGAGCAGTACTTC
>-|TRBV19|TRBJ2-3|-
CASSKRGTDTQYF
TGTGCCAGTAGTAAGCGGGGCACAGATACGCAGTATTTT
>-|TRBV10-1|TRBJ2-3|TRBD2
CASSEFGLAGDTDTQYF
TGCGCCAGCAGTGAGTTCGGTCTAGCGGGCGACACAGATACGCAGTATTTT
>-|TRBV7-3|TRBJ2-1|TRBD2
CASSARASGANEQFF
TGTGCCAGCAGCGCCCGGGCTAGCGGGGCCAATGAGCAGTTCTTC
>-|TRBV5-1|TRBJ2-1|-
CASSFNRGTYNEQFF
TGCGCCAGCAGCTTTAACCGGGGTACCTACAATGAGCAGTTCTTC
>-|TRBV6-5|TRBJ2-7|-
CASRQGREQYF
TGTGCCAGCAGACAGGGTCGGGAGCAGTACTTC
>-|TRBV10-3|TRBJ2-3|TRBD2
CAISEMAASGGPTDTQYF
TGTGCCATCAGTGAGATGGCGGCTAGCGGGGGGCCCACAGATACGCAGTATTTT
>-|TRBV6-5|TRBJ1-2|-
CASSYLHQVNYGYTF
TGTGCCAGCAGTTACTTACACCAAGTAAACTATGGCTACACCTTC
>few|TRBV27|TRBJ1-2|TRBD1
CASSFWAGGTDGYTF
TGTGCCAGCAGTTTCTGGGCAGGGGGAACGGATGGCTACACCTTC
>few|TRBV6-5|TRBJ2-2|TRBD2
CASSYQRTSGTGELFF
TGTGCCAGCAGTTACCAGAGGACTAGCGGAACTGGGGAGCTGTTTTTT
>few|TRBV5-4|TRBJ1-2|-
CASSSDPRQDANYGYTF
TGTGCCAGCAGCTCCGACCCGAGACAGGATGCTAACTATGGCTACACCTTC
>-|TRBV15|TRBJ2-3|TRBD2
CATSQAREGGDTQYF
TGTGCCACCAGCCAGGCGCGGGAGGGGGGGGATACGCAGTATTTT
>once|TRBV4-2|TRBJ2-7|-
CASSQEGDTYYEQYF
TGTGCCAGCAGCCAAGAGGGAGACACATACTACGAGCAGTACTTC
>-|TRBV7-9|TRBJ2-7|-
CASSSAWSSYEQYF
TGTGCCAGCAGCTCCGCCTGGAGCTCCTACGAGCAGTACTTC
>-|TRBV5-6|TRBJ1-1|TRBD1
CASSLYPGRGFTEAFF
TGTGCCAGCAGCTTATACCCCGGCAGGGGGTTCACTGAAGCTTTCTTT
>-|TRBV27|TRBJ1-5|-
CASWASGSGQPQHF
TGTGCCAGCTGGGCTTCGGGGAGTGGGCAGCCCCAGCATTTT
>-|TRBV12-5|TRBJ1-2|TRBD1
CASGSTLRGQAGYTF
TGTGCTAGTGGTTCGACTCTAAGGGGACAGGCGGGCTACACCTTC
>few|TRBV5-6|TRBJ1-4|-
CASSLTGWGSEKLFF
TGTGCCAGCAGCTTGACAGGGTGGGGGAGTGAAAAACTGTTTTTT
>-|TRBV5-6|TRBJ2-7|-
CASSLVSNYEQYF
TGTGCCAGCAGCTTGGTTAGCAATTACGAGCAGTACTTC